This T cell receptor beta chain was retrieved from a study of T cell repertoires in cytomegalovirus infection. Study-wide context: Public TCR beta signature analysis indicated the presence of both CMV infection and matching HLA type. The study, taken as a whole, reports: CMV-specific TCR beta clonotypes restricted by HLA-C were the ones dominating the ex vivo response. Frequencies of public TCR beta families were cumulated, and this identified carriers of CMV plus the relevant HLA.

Remarks on this clonotype: As yet, its antigen is unknown.

TCRdb used MiXCR to reprocess the reads, holding one entry per CDR3 protein. The table has around 740,000 distinct CDR3 sequences, approximately 40% seen once. Germline assignment: CDR1 DFQATT and CDR2 SNEGSKA (reference sequence). The germline V and J ends were trimmed by 5 bases and 1 base, with 8 bases remaining between them. The CDR3 runs 12 residues. This chain joins TRBV20-1 and TRBJ1-1; tentative D call: TRBD1 (6 bases). The TCR sequence derives from a human donor in good health (CMV status not recorded). Some clones in this sample may be carry-over from other donors' samples. Sequenced sample: PBMCs. The CDR3 region is CSAQGKNTEAFF. CDR3 nucleotides: TGCAGTGCTCAGGGGAAGAACACTGAAGCTTTCTTT.